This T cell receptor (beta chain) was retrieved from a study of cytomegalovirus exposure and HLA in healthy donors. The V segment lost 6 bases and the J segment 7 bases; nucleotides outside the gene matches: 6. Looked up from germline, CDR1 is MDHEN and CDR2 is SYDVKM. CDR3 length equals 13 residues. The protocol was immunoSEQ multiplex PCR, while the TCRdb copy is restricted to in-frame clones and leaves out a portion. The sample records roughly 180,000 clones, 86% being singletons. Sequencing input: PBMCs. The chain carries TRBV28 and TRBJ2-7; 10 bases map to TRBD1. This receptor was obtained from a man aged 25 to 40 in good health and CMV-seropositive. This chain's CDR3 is CASSRQGAREQYF. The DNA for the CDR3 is TGTGCCAGCAGCAGACAGGGGGCGCGAGAGCAGTACTTC.